Listed here are 22 T cell receptor beta chains from one sample, sequenced in a study of blood T cell repertoires in COVID-19. This table comes from immunoSEQ multiplex PCR, and its TCRdb copy is limited to in-frame clones, with some not included. The data contain around 100,000 clones, roughly 90% of them singletons. Sample: peripheral blood. Every receptor here comes from a woman between 50 and 59 years old with COVID-19, enrolled during active disease.

The gene calls are TRBV3-1 (or the pseudogene TRBV3-2) and TRBJ2-1, with 11 bases fitting TRBD2. The CDR3 has 18 residues. Germline CDR1 is LGHDT and CDR2 is YNNKEL (reference sequence). With 4 bases clipped from V and 9 bases from J, the junction kept 17 bases outside the gene matches. The CDR3 here is CASSPRGFRLAGTIEQFF. In DNA, the CDR3 is TGTGCCAGCAGCCCAAGAGGGTTTAGACTAGCGGGGACAATTGAGCAGTTCTTC.

The chain combines TRBV7-9 with TRBJ2-3; D perhaps matches TRBD1 (6 bases). Trimming took 4 bases from V and 2 from J, leaving 13 bases between them. The CDR3 covers 15 residues. CDR1 SEHNR and CDR2 FQNEAQ come from the germline V gene (reference sequence). The CDR3 loop reads CASSSGDPFTDTQYF. The CDR3 nucleotides read TGTGCCAGCAGCTCAGGGGACCCGTTCACAGATACGCAGTATTTT.

The chain joins TRBV30 to TRBJ1-2, with TRBD1 matching over 7 bases. V dropped 3 bases and J dropped 6; count of bases not matched to a gene: 10. CDR1 is GTSNPN, CDR2 SVGIG, per germline (reference sequence). The length of the CDR3 is 14 residues. Here the CDR3 DNA reads TGTGCCTGGAGGCGATACAGGGGCGGGGATGGCTACACCTTC. Amino acid sequence: CAWRRYRGGDGYTF.

The chain links TRBV27 to TRBJ1-5; D ambiguous. Trimming took 0 bases from V and 7 from J, leaving 7 bases between them. Germline V gene lookup returns CDR1 MNHEY and CDR2 SMNVEV (reference sequence). This CDR3 has 13 amino acids. The CDR3 DNA reads TGTGCCAGCAGTTTATCCGGGAACCAGCCCCAGCATTTT. It codes for CASSLSGNQPQHF.

The V gene is TRBV7-9, the J gene TRBJ1-1; 7 positions agree with TRBD1. CDR3 length equals 12 residues. Germline V gene sequence: CDR1 SEHNR, CDR2 FQNEAQ (reference sequence). After removal of 5 bases from V and 4 bases from J, the junction contained 1 base not matched to a gene. The CDR3 here is CASSEGATEAFF. The CDR3 DNA reads as TGTGCCAGCAGCGAGGGGGCCACTGAAGCTTTCTTT.

This chain joins TRBV12-5 and TRBJ2-5, with 7 bases lining up with TRBD2. The CDR3 loop spans 16 amino acids. The junction had 5 bases not matched to a gene; V was cut back by 0 bases and J by 1 base. Germline V gene sequence: CDR1 LGHNT, CDR2 FRNRAP. The DNA of the CDR3 is TGTGCTAGTGGTTTGGTAAGGGCGGGGGTCCAAGAGACCCAGTACTTC. Encoded protein: CASGLVRAGVQETQYF.

The chain employs TRBV30 and TRBJ1-1; 7 bases match TRBD1. The junction had 15 bases not matched to a gene; V was cut back by 6 bases and J by 8 bases. The CDR3 length is 14 residues. Looked up from germline, CDR1 is GTSNPN and CDR2 is SVGIG (reference sequence). The CDR3 protein is CACSMGQLKVEAFF. CDR3 bases: TGTGCCTGCTCTATGGGACAGCTCAAGGTGGAAGCTTTCTTT.

The rearrangement uses TRBV6-5 and TRBJ2-1, with 8 bases lining up with TRBD1. CDR3 size: 14 residues. V was clipped by 7 bases and J by 6 bases; unmatched bases: 8. Germline assignment: CDR1 MNHEY and CDR2 SVGAGI. This chain's CDR3 is CASTLDRVSNEQFF. DNA for the CDR3: TGTGCCAGCACCTTGGACAGGGTTTCCAATGAGCAGTTCTTC.

CDR3 coding DNA: TGTGCCAGCAGCCTCCTTAGGGGAGGAAACACCATATATTTT. Translated, it gives CASSLLRGGNTIYF. V and J are TRBV7-2 and TRBJ1-3; D is possibly TRBD1 (5 bases). CDR3 length equals 14 residues. V lost 5 bases to trimming and J lost 4 bases, with 12 bases between them. CDR1 is SGHTA and CDR2 is FQGNSA in the germline V gene.

CDR3 amino acids: CATSRDSRGRPEAFF. For the CDR3, the DNA is TGTGCCACCAGCAGAGACAGTCGAGGAAGACCTGAAGCTTTCTTT. The rearrangement links TRBV15 to TRBJ1-1; D not certain. CDR3 length equals 15 residues. From germline, CDR1 is LNHNV and CDR2 YYDKDF (reference sequence). With 0 bases removed from V and 6 bases from J, the gap between germline ends came to 14 bases.

This clone appeared a single time. The CDR3, as DNA: TGTGCCACCAGTGATTCTGGCCCGGGGAGGACTGAAGCTTTCTTT. Encoded protein: CATSDSGPGRTEAFF. The chain recombines TRBV24-1 with TRBJ1-1; no reliable D call. The length of the CDR3 is 15 residues. V lost 2 bases, J lost 5 bases, and 14 bases lay in between. CDR1 and CDR2 from the germline V gene are KGHDR and SFDVKD.

The V call is TRBV4-1, the J call TRBJ2-2; D is ambiguous. This CDR3 comprises 18 residues. The germline CDR1 and CDR2 sequences are MGHRA and YSYEKL. The ends were cut back, 0 bases at V and 7 bases at J, with 21 bases in the middle. This chain's CDR3 is CASSQDLGSGQWVGELFF. CDR3 in DNA: TGCGCCAGCAGCCAAGATCTTGGAAGTGGGCAGTGGGTCGGGGAGCTGTTTTTT.

This chain links TRBV11-2 with TRBJ1-2, with 10 nucleotides matching TRBD1. CDR1 SGHAT and CDR2 FQNNGV come from the germline V gene. The CDR3 consists of 15 residues. V trimming: 5 bases; J trimming: 9 bases; junction bases outside the gene matches: 12. For the CDR3, the DNA is TGTGCCAGCAGCCCAACGGGGGACAGGGGATGGAGCTACACCTTC. It specifies CASSPTGDRGWSYTF.

The chain combines TRBV30 with TRBJ1-5; D unresolved. V was cut by 3 bases and J by 4 bases, with 7 bases left in between. There are 12 residues in the CDR3. The germline gives CDR1 GTSNPN, CDR2 SVGIG (reference sequence). This CDR3 is CAWSRLNQPQHF. CDR3 sequence (DNA): TGTGCCTGGAGCAGGTTAAATCAGCCCCAGCATTTT.

This sequence joins TRBV28 and TRBJ1-3; D remains unclear. CDR3 size: 18 residues. V lost 1 base, J lost 3 bases, and 19 bases lay in between. Germline V gene data show CDR1 as MDHEN and CDR2 as SYDVKM. The CDR3 nucleotides are TGTGCCAGCAGTTTATTGATACGGGTTGGATTGGGTGGAAACACCATATATTTT. Amino acids: CASSLLIRVGLGGNTIYF.

This clone was found once. The V gene is TRBV28, the J gene TRBJ2-7, with 7 positions matching TRBD1. Per germline, CDR1 MDHEN and CDR2 SYDVKM. This CDR3 is built from 15 residues. The V and J ends lost 5 bases and 2 bases, in that order; junction bases with no gene match: 9. CDR3 sequence (DNA): TGTGCCAGCAGTCGTCCCGGGACAGTAACCTACGAGCAGTACTTC. This translates into CASSRPGTVTYEQYF.

The CDR3 region has the DNA TGTGCCAGCAGCTCCTCGACAGGGGAGGGGGCTGAAGCTTTCTTT. This encodes CASSSSTGEGAEAFF. V and J are TRBV11-2 and TRBJ1-1; 8 bases match TRBD1. This CDR3 is built from 15 residues. V was clipped by 4 bases and J by 6 bases; unmatched bases: 10. Germline loops: CDR1 SGHAT, CDR2 FQNNGV.

The CDR3 nucleotides read TGCGCCAGCAGTGAGTCGGTGCAGGGGAGCGAGACCCAGTACTTC. Translation gives CASSESVQGSETQYF. The chain joins TRBV10-1 to TRBJ2-5; D is possibly TRBD1 (6 bases). V lost 0 bases to trimming and J lost 5 bases, with 13 bases between them. Germline lookup yields CDR1 WNHNN and CDR2 SYGVQD (reference sequence). CDR3 length: 15 residues.

V gene TRBV12-5 combines with J gene TRBJ1-3, with unresolved D. From germline, CDR1 is LGHNT and CDR2 FRNRAP. The CDR3 has 16 residues. Trimming cost V 0 bases and J 0 bases, with 9 bases left between them. The CDR3 DNA follows: TGTGCTAGTGGTTTGGTTATGGGCTTCTCTGGAAACACCATATATTTT. Translation: CASGLVMGFSGNTIYF.

V and J are TRBV18 and TRBJ1-4; TRBD1 aligns across 7 bases. Germline loops: CDR1 KGHSH, CDR2 LQKENI. The CDR3 totals 16 residues. The V gene end was trimmed by 4 bases and the J gene end by 0 bases; junction bases not matched to a gene: 5. The CDR3 DNA reads as TGTGCCAGCTCACGGGACAGCTCTGCAACTAATGAAAAACTGTTTTTT. This translates into CASSRDSSATNEKLFF.

This chain joins TRBV10-3 and TRBJ2-3; 11 bases match TRBD2. With V trimmed by 4 bases and J by 2 bases, 8 bases remained unmatched. Looked up from germline, CDR1 is ENHRY and CDR2 is SYGVKD. The CDR3 contains 17 residues. The CDR3 sequence: CAISAPSLAGDTDTQYF. CDR3 nucleotides: TGTGCCATCAGTGCGCCGTCACTAGCGGGGGACACAGATACGCAGTATTTT.

V gene TRBV30 combines with J gene TRBJ1-5; a weak D match, TRBD1 (6 bases). This CDR3 is 15 amino acids long. V lost 5 bases, J lost 3 bases, and 17 bases lay in between. Germline CDR1 reads GTSNPN; CDR2 reads SVGIG (reference sequence). CDR3 in DNA: TGTGCCTGGTCCCCAGGGGACGGAGTCAATCAGCCCCAGCATTTT. Translating it yields CAWSPGDGVNQPQHF.